These T cell receptor beta chains were read from a single sample in a study of blood T cell repertoires in COVID-19. Only in-frame clones appear in the TCRdb table, and some are missing; sequencing was by immunoSEQ multiplex PCR. The sample yields some 300,000 clones, approximately 86% seen once. Sequencing used peripheral blood. The source is a woman in her 70s with COVID-19, enrolled during active disease. Each CDR3 is given with its conserved first and last residue. Fields, in order: J gene, V gene, clone size, D gene, CDR3 DNA, CDR3 protein. A D gene is named only where the DNA matches it firmly. Some rows mark clone size as missing; the rest say once, few, many or name a class of expanded clone.

TRBJ2-5 | TRBV20-1 | NA | NA | TGCAGTGCAAGCGCCGACGAGACCCAGTACTTC | CSASADETQYF
TRBJ2-2 | TRBV27 | NA | NA | TGTGCCAGCAGTTTCGGGACAAGATACACCGGGGAGCTGTTTTTT | CASSFGTRYTGELFF
TRBJ1-1 | TRBV29-1 | NA | NA | TGCAGCGTTGAATTGTTGGCCTCGAACACTGAAGCTTTCTTT | CSVELLASNTEAFF
TRBJ2-7 | TRBV4-1 | NA | TRBD1 | TGCGCCAGCAGCCATTCCGGACAGGCTCAGTCATCCGAGCAGTACTTC | CASSHSGQAQSSEQYF
TRBJ1-2 | TRBV5-1 | NA | NA | TGCGCCAGCAGCTTGCTGGGGCAGAACTATGGCTACACCTTC | CASSLLGQNYGYTF
TRBJ2-4 | TRBV5-6 | few | TRBD2 | TGTGCCAGCAGCTTCAATACGGGGGGGCCCCAAAACATTCAGTACTTC | CASSFNTGGPQNIQYF
TRBJ1-1 | TRBV5-1 | NA | TRBD1 | TGCGCCAGCAGCTTTTACCCAGGGGGTTGGACTGAAGCTTTCTTT | CASSFYPGGWTEAFF
TRBJ1-2 | TRBV5-6 | NA | NA | TGTGCCAGCAGCGAGATGACCGTTTTTGCGGACTATGGCTACACCTTC | CASSEMTVFADYGYTF
TRBJ1-5 | TRBV28 | NA | NA | TGTGCCAGCAAGCCGGAGGGACGGAGCAATCAGCCCCAGCATTTT | CASKPEGRSNQPQHF
TRBJ1-1 | TRBV11-2 | NA | NA | TGTGCCAGCAGCTTTCTGGCGAACACTGAAGCTTTCTTT | CASSFLANTEAFF
TRBJ2-7 | TRBV7-2 | NA | NA | TGTGCCAGCAGCACTGACAGGTTCTACGAGCAGTACTTC | CASSTDRFYEQYF
TRBJ2-7 | TRBV7-9 | once | NA | TGTGCCAGCAGCTTCCCAGGGGAGCAGTACTTC | CASSFPGEQYF
TRBJ1-2 | TRBV6-5 | NA | NA | TGTGCCAGCACAAAGCCCGGAGCTGGGGGCTACACCTTC | CASTKPGAGGYTF
TRBJ1-2 | TRBV9 | NA | NA | TGTGCCAGCAGCGAGGGGACATTGCCGCAGAGGTATGGCTACACCTTC | CASSEGTLPQRYGYTF
TRBJ2-7 | TRBV29-1 | NA | NA | TGCAGCGTTGAAGAATTTATAGGAGGGGAGCAGTACTTC | CSVEEFIGGEQYF
TRBJ2-5 | TRBV7-2 | NA | NA | TGTGCCAGCAGCTTTCTCGGGGGTATAGGGGAGACCCAGTACTTC | CASSFLGGIGETQYF
TRBJ1-2 | TRBV12-3/TRBV12-4 | NA | TRBD1 | TGTGCCAGCACTCCTAGGGGGCCCTATGGCTACACCTTC | CASTPRGPYGYTF
TRBJ1-1 | TRBV12-3/TRBV12-4 | NA | NA | TGTGCCAGCAGTTTTGGGGCTCGTACTTTCTTT | CASSFGARTFF
TRBJ1-3 | TRBV18 | NA | NA | TGTGCCAGCTCCCCTGACAGCTCTGGAAACACCATATATTTT | CASSPDSSGNTIYF
TRBJ1-2 | TRBV10-3 | NA | NA | TGTGCCATCAGTGCGCCCTCGGCAGGGGACTATGGCTACACCTTC | CAISAPSAGDYGYTF
TRBJ1-2 | TRBV5-4 | NA | TRBD1 | TGTGCCAGCAGCTTGGAAAACAGGGGGACCTATGGCTACACCTTC | CASSLENRGTYGYTF
TRBJ2-3 | TRBV5-8 | few | TRBD2 | TGTGCCAGCAGCCCCCGGGGACTAACAGATACGCAGTATTTT | CASSPRGLTDTQYF
TRBJ1-5 | TRBV7-9 | NA | NA | TGTGCCAGCAGCCTTGATAGTAGCAATCAGCCCCAGCATTTT | CASSLDSSNQPQHF
TRBJ2-3 | TRBV28 | NA | TRBD1 | TGTGCCAGCAGTTCCCCGACAGGGCAAGCAGATACGCAGTATTTT | CASSSPTGQADTQYF
TRBJ2-3 | TRBV7-2 | NA | NA | TGTGCCAGCAGCTTAGTGTTGATTGGAGGGGATACGCAGTATTTT | CASSLVLIGGDTQYF
TRBJ2-5 | TRBV29-1 | once | NA | TGCAGCGTTGATTCCCTCTCGCGGGAGACCCAGTACTTC | CSVDSLSRETQYF
TRBJ1-5 | TRBV30 | few | NA | TGTGCCTGGAGTGTCCCAGGGAATAGCAATCAGCCCCAGCATTTT | CAWSVPGNSNQPQHF
TRBJ2-7 | TRBV15 | NA | NA | TGTGCCACCAGCAGAGATAGTTACTACGAGCAGTACTTC | CATSRDSYYEQYF
TRBJ2-3 | TRBV27 | NA | TRBD1 | TGTGCCAGCAGTCTCATACCCGGGACAGATACCCCTCCTAGCACAGATACGCAGTATTTT | CASSLIPGTDTPPSTDTQYF
TRBJ1-4 | TRBV12-3/TRBV12-4 | NA | NA | TGTGCCAGCAGTTTTTGGGGGGGAAAACTGTTTTTT | CASSFWGGKLFF
TRBJ2-7 | TRBV6-2/TRBV6-3 | NA | TRBD2 | TGTGCCAGCAGTTTAGAGGCTAGCGGGTACGAGCAGTACTTC | CASSLEASGYEQYF